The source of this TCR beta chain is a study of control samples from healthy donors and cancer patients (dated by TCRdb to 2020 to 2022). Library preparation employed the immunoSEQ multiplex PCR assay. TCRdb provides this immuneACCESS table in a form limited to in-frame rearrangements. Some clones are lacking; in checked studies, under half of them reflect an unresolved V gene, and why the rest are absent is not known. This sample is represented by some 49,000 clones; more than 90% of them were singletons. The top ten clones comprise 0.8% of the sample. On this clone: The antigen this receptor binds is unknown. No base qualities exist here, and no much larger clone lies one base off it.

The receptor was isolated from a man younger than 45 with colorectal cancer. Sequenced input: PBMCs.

The nucleotides are TGTGCCAGCAGCTCCTTCGCCCGGGCTGGGGGTAATTCACCCCTCCACTTT. The translation is CASSSFARAGGNSPLHF. The chain was built from TRBV11-2 and TRBJ1-6; the D gene is perhaps TRBD1, on 5 matching bases. CDR1 and CDR2, per the germline V gene, are SGHAT and FQNNGV. The CDR3 covers 17 residues, taking in both the cysteine and the phenylalanine. Of all the DNA, just the CDR3 is kept, 51 bases in frame from base 1. Cut back by 4 bases and 6 bases, the V and J ends lie 19 bases apart.